These 20 T cell receptor beta chains were sequenced from one sample in a study of response to subunit inactivated influenza vaccine. TCRdb recomputed calls from the RT-PCR reads with MiXCR, one row per CDR3 protein. The sample lists fewer than 200,000 distinct CDR3 sequences, 7.5% to 10% occurring once. Sequences were derived from non-naive T cells sorted from PBMCs, sampled on the day of vaccination. Source of these receptors: a man in his fifties who received an inactivated influenza vaccine.

Ten or more counts support this clonotype. The chain employs TRBV12-3 or TRBV12-4 and TRBJ2-3; 10 nucleotides align to TRBD2. J gave up 3 bases and V 3 bases, and 9 bases lay outside the gene matches. The CDR3 covers 17 residues. The CDR3 here is CASSFQWLAGVTDTQYF. The CDR3 bases are TGTGCCAGCAGTTTTCAGTGGCTAGCGGGAGTTACAGATACGCAGTATTTT.

This clonotype was detected a few times. The chain has TRBV6-5 and TRBJ2-5; TRBD2 aligns across 9 bases. The V and J ends lost 0 bases and 2 bases, in that order; junction bases with no gene match: 1. Germline V lookup: CDR1 MNHEY, CDR2 SVGAGI. The length of the CDR3 is 15 residues. The CDR3 DNA reads TGTGCCAGCAGTTACTCCCTAGCGGGGCAAGAGACCCAGTACTTC. Protein sequence: CASSYSLAGQETQYF.

As for this clonotype: This could be a read error, since a much larger clone is one nucleotide away. The chain has TRBV28 and TRBJ2-3; D tentatively fits TRBD1 or TRBD2 (5 bases each). Between the trimmed V and J ends, which lost 11 bases and 0 bases, there was a span of 15 bases. From germline, CDR1 is MDHEN and CDR2 SYDVKM. This CDR3 has 14 residues. CDR3 DNA sequence: TGTGCCCGTTCCAGGGACCGAAGCACAGATACGCAGTATTTT. Residues: CARSRDRSTDTQYF.

This clonotype showed up many times. This sequence joins TRBV6-1 and TRBJ1-4, with D perhaps matching TRBD1 (5 bases). The CDR3 totals 16 residues. V was trimmed by 3 bases and J by 7 bases, leaving 18 bases between them. Germline V CDR1 and CDR2: MNHNS, SASEGT. The CDR3 sequence: CASSDRRQPSGEKLFF. The CDR3 nucleotides read TGTGCCAGCAGTGACAGAAGACAGCCGAGCGGTGAAAAACTGTTTTTT.

The sample holds many counts of this clonotype. The J gene is TRBJ1-1, the V gene TRBV12-3 or TRBV12-4; D is unresolved. The length of the CDR3 is 14 residues. The V end lost 5 bases, the J end lost 5 bases, and 15 bases lay between the germline ends. The CDR3 protein is CASSPLAGGTEAFF. The CDR3 DNA sequence: TGTGCCAGCAGTCCCCTTGCCGGCGGGACTGAAGCTTTCTTT.

This clonotype was observed many times. The chain recombines TRBV20-1 with TRBJ1-2, with D possibly TRBD1 on 5 matching bases. V was cut by 3 bases and J by 8 bases, with 10 bases left in between. CDR1 and CDR2 from the germline V gene are DFQATT and SNEGSKA (reference sequence). CDR3 size: 11 residues. The CDR3 region has the DNA TGCAGTGCTAGCAGGGTCCAGGGCTACACCTTC. Translating it yields CSASRVQGYTF.

This clonotype was seen repeatedly, ten times or more. The rearrangement uses TRBV7-8 and TRBJ2-1; TRBD2 matches at 7 bases. Germline assignment: CDR1 SGHVS and CDR2 FQNEAQ. With V trimmed by 5 bases and J by 1 base, 5 bases remained unmatched. This CDR3 has 15 residues. CDR3 residues: CASSGLVHSYNEQFF. DNA for the CDR3: TGTGCCAGCAGCGGACTAGTTCATTCCTACAATGAGCAGTTCTTC.

This clonotype was counted only a few times. The rearrangement joins TRBV21-1 to TRBJ2-3. TRBV21-1 is flagged as a pseudogene. This CDR3 spans 13 amino acids. As DNA, the CDR3 is TGTGCCAGCAGCAAGGGCATCACAGATACGCAGTATTTT. Translation: CASSKGITDTQYF.

In its sample, this clonotype was seen a few times. The chain carries TRBV11-2 and TRBJ2-7; TRBD1 matches at 10 bases. The CDR3 has 16 residues. Germline loops: CDR1 SGHAT, CDR2 FQNNGV. V trimming: 3 bases; J trimming: 1 base; junction bases outside the gene matches: 6. Here the CDR3 DNA reads TGTGCCAGCAGCTTCAACCGGGACAGGGGATCCTACGAGCAGTACTTC. It specifies CASSFNRDRGSYEQYF.

Ten or more counts support this clonotype. The rearrangement links TRBV3-1 to TRBJ1-6, with TRBD1 matching over 7 bases. This CDR3 has 14 residues. CDR1 is LGHDT and CDR2 is YNNKEL in the germline V gene (reference sequence). V trimming: 4 bases; J trimming: 6 bases; junction bases outside the gene matches: 3. The CDR3 is CASSPGTVNSPLHF. The CDR3 DNA is TGTGCCAGCAGCCCGGGGACAGTTAATTCACCCCTCCACTTT.

The chain couples TRBV21-1 to TRBJ2-2. TRBV21-1 is recorded as a pseudogene. CDR3 size: 15 residues. DNA of the CDR3: TGTGCCAGCAGCGAAGGAGAGGTGAACACCGGGGAGCTGTTTTTT. It codes for CASSEGEVNTGELFF.

This clonotype was counted many times. DNA of the CDR3: TGTGCCAGCTCATCTACAGGGGACACCGGGGAGCTGTTTTTT. As protein: CASSSTGDTGELFF. This sequence joins TRBV18 and TRBJ2-2, with TRBD1 identical over 7 bases. V lost 5 bases, J lost 3 bases, and 3 bases stayed unmatched. This CDR3 is 14 amino acids long. The germline V gene has CDR1 KGHSH and CDR2 LQKENI.

A few counts support this clonotype. The rearrangement uses TRBV2 and TRBJ2-2, with a tentative D call TRBD1 (5 bases). This CDR3 region has 15 residues. Germline lookup yields CDR1 SNHLY and CDR2 FYNNEI. V was pared by 1 base and J by 4 bases, with 10 bases between. The CDR3 reads CASSEDRWPTGELFF. The CDR3 bases are TGTGCCAGCAGTGAAGACAGGTGGCCCACCGGGGAGCTGTTTTTT.

The sample holds a few counts of this clonotype. This rearrangement joins TRBV5-1 to TRBJ2-7, with 10 bases lining up with TRBD1. The CDR3 covers 14 residues. Trimming took 5 bases from V and 5 from J; bases not matched to a gene: 7. Germline V gene lookup returns CDR1 SGHRS and CDR2 YFSETQ. CDR3 coding DNA: TGCGCCAGCAGGTGGGGGACAGGGGTGGACGAGCAGTACTTC. This sequence encodes CASRWGTGVDEQYF.

Many counts were recorded for this clonotype. The chain is built from TRBV7-2 and TRBJ2-1; TRBD2 agrees at 9 bases. The CDR3 is made up of 15 amino acids. Trimming took 7 bases from V and 6 from J; bases not matched to a gene: 10. Germline values: CDR1 SGHTA, CDR2 FQGNSA. DNA for the CDR3: TGTGCCAGCACCTCCGGGACTAGCAACCGCAATGAGCAGTTCTTC. It encodes CASTSGTSNRNEQFF.

In this sample, this clonotype turned up a few times. V gene TRBV4-2 combines with J gene TRBJ1-1; TRBD1 matches 7 bases. The V gene's germline CDR1 is LGHNA and CDR2 YNFKEQ. This CDR3 is built from 16 residues. J gave up 9 bases and V 0 bases, and 13 bases lay outside the gene matches. The CDR3 protein is CASSQDLAGGTFQAFF. In nucleotides, the CDR3 is TGTGCCAGCAGCCAAGATTTGGCAGGGGGGACCTTCCAAGCTTTCTTT.

This clonotype was detected only a few times. V usage is TRBV15 and J usage is TRBJ2-7; perhaps TRBD2 as D (6 bases). The CDR3 contains 16 residues. Germline V gene sequence: CDR1 LNHNV, CDR2 YYDKDF (reference sequence). V shed 2 bases and J shed 3 bases, with 17 bases lying between them. The CDR3 protein is CATSRSDGGFLYEQYF. The CDR3 DNA sequence: TGTGCCACCAGCAGATCCGACGGGGGATTCCTCTACGAGCAGTACTTC. Filled out from reference TRBV15 and TRBJ2-7, the complete variable domain reads DAMVIQNPRYQVTQFGKPVTLSCSQTLNHNVMYWYQQKSSQAPKLLFHYYDKDFNNEADTPDNFQSRRPNTSFCFLDIRSPGLGDTAMYLCATSRSDGGFLYEQYFGPGTRLTVT.

This clonotype has only a few counts. This chain joins TRBV5-8 and TRBJ1-1, with D tentatively TRBD1 (5 bases). The germline V gene has CDR1 SGHTS and CDR2 YDEGEE. Trimming left V 0 bases short and J 2 bases short, with 11 bases between. This CDR3 contains 15 residues. CDR3 DNA: TGTGCCAGCAGCTTGGGACAGCTCTATAACACTGAAGCTTTCTTT. As protein: CASSLGQLYNTEAFF.

This clonotype occurred many times. The J gene is TRBJ1-2, the V gene TRBV7-2, with D possibly TRBD1 on 5 matching bases. CDR3 length: 13 residues. Germline V CDR1 and CDR2: SGHTA, FQGNSA. The V gene lost 1 base and the J gene lost 4 bases, with 7 bases spanning the gap. CDR3 nucleotide sequence: TGTGCCAGCAGCTTAGACAGGTCCTATGGCTACACCTTC. Translating it yields CASSLDRSYGYTF.

In this sample, this clonotype turned up a few times. V and J are TRBV6-1 and TRBJ1-2; D uncertain. This CDR3 is 14 amino acids long. Germline V gene sequence: CDR1 MNHNS, CDR2 SASEGT. V lost 3 bases, J lost 4 bases, and 12 bases lay in between. CDR3 sequence reads: CASSEVWELYGYTF. The CDR3 nucleotides are TGTGCCAGCAGTGAGGTTTGGGAGCTCTATGGCTACACCTTC.